The 19 T cell receptor beta chains reported below all come from one sample, sequenced in a study of T cells in women clearing cervical HPV infection. The repertoire was sequenced with immunoSEQ multiplex PCR; TCRdb's copy has only in-frame clones and lacks some. Listed are over 30,000 clones; less than 7.5% falls within the top ten. Sequencing used blood buffy coat. These receptors were obtained from a woman between 18 and 70 years old with a cervical HPV16 infection that either progressed to CIN3+ or cleared (not recorded which).

Note on this clone: Read data end 3 residues before the CDR3 end; the end is taken from the germline J gene. The chain is built from TRBV10-3 and TRBJ1-4; 11 nucleotides align to TRBD1. CDR1 and CDR2 (germline): ENHRY, SYGVKD. The CDR3 has 15 amino acids. J gave up 8 bases and V 5 bases, and 7 bases lay outside the gene matches. CDR3 protein: CAISQDRGLSEKLFF. CDR3 DNA, as far as it was read: TGTGCCATCAGTCAGGACAGGGGGCTAAGCGAAAAA.

With regard to this clone: The read ends 3 residues early relative to the CDR3; the germline J gene fills the gap. The chain links TRBV6-1 to TRBJ1-1; perhaps TRBD1 as D (6 bases). Per germline, CDR1 MNHNS and CDR2 SASEGT. The CDR3 consists of 15 residues. The V end lost 0 bases, the J end lost 7 bases, and 15 bases lay between the germline ends. CDR3 in amino acids: CASSEAGRPQGEAFF. CDR3 bases read: TGTGCCAGCAGTGAAGCGGGCCGGCCACAGGGTGAA.

To note about this clone: The DNA ends 3 residues before the CDR3 does, and the rest of the CDR3 is filled in from the germline J gene. The chain carries TRBV7-9 and TRBJ2-7; 7 bases line up with TRBD1. J gave up 5 bases and V 3 bases, and 7 bases lay outside the gene matches. The germline CDR1 and CDR2 sequences are SEHNR and FQNEAQ (reference sequence). This CDR3 region has 14 residues. The DNA read from the CDR3 is TGTGCCAGCAGCTTCTCAGGGGGAAGGGACGAG. This gives the protein CASSFSGGRDE. The complete CDR3 protein is CASSFSGGRDEQYF.

On this clone: The read halts 3 residues ahead of the CDR3 end, with the missing end drawn from the germline J gene. The rearrangement uses TRBV19 and TRBJ2-2; 7 bases are shared with TRBD1. V was clipped by 4 bases and J by 1 base; unmatched bases: 9. Germline CDR1 and CDR2: LNHDA and SQIVND (reference sequence). This CDR3 region has 17 residues. The CDR3 loop is CASSSGTGVGNTGELFF. The covered CDR3 bases are TGTGCCAGTAGTAGCGGAACAGGGGTAGGGAACACCGGGGAG.

The CDR3: CASSGPRGGATSSYNEQFF. The covered CDR3 bases are TGCGCCAGCAGCGGACCGAGGGGCGGGGCTACTAGCTCCTACAATGAG. The chain has TRBV10-2 and TRBJ2-1, with D maybe TRBD2 (6 bases). The sequence runs out 3 residues before the end of the CDR3; the remainder is reconstructed from the germline J gene. The V end lost 6 bases, the J end lost 0 bases, and 24 bases lay between the germline ends. Germline V gene sequence: CDR1 WSHSY, CDR2 SAAADI. This CDR3 comprises 19 residues.

Regarding this clone: The read gets to within 3 residues of the CDR3 end, and the germline J gene fills in the rest. The V gene is TRBV5-4, the J gene TRBJ2-1, with 10 positions matching TRBD2. After removal of 0 bases from V and 5 bases from J, the junction contained 2 bases not matched to a gene. Germline-derived CDR1 and CDR2 are SGHNT and YYREEE (reference sequence). This CDR3 contains 15 residues. The DNA read from the CDR3 is TGTGCCAGCAGCTTGGTAGCGGGGGGTCACAATGAG. It encodes CASSLVAGGHNE. The whole CDR3 protein reads CASSLVAGGHNEQFF.

CDR3 bases read: TGTGCCAGCAGTGGCGACAGCTCCTACGAG. It specifies CASSGDSSYE. The whole CDR3 protein reads CASSGDSSYEQYF. The chain recombines TRBV28 with TRBJ2-7, with a weak D call TRBD1 (5 bases). The sequence runs out 3 residues before the end of the CDR3; the remainder is reconstructed from the germline J gene. Trimming removed 5 bases at V and 0 bases at J, with 8 bases between. CDR1 MDHEN and CDR2 SYDVKM come from the germline V gene. The CDR3 is 13 amino acids.

In regard to this clone: Coverage ceases 3 residues before the CDR3 finishes, and the germline J gene fills in the end. J is TRBJ1-5 and V is TRBV28, with 7 bases aligning to TRBD1. V was clipped by 3 bases and J by 0 bases; unmatched bases: 11. Germline CDR1 is MDHEN and CDR2 is SYDVKM. CDR3 length: 18 residues. CDR3 loop: CASSLNPSGQFSNQPQHF. The CDR3 DNA, read in part, is TGTGCCAGCAGTTTGAATCCCTCGGGACAGTTTAGCAATCAGCCC. Complete variable domain (other parts from reference TRBV28 and TRBJ1-5): DVKVTQSSRYLVKRTGEKVFLECVQDMDHENMFWYRQDPGLGLRLIYFSYDVKMKEKGDIPEGYSVSREKKERFSLILESASTNQTSMYLCASSLNPSGQFSNQPQHFGDGTRLSIL.

On this clone: The read ends 3 residues before the CDR3 terminus; that terminus is restored from the germline J gene. V usage is TRBV7-9 and J usage is TRBJ2-1, with D hard to call. The CDR3 runs to 15 residues. V lost 0 bases to trimming and J lost 6 bases, with 12 bases between them. The germline V gene encodes CDR1 SEHNR and CDR2 FQNEAQ (reference sequence). CDR3 region: CASSLARLGGNEQFF. The CDR3 bases that were read are TGTGCCAGCAGCTTAGCGCGGCTAGGTGGCAATGAG.

In regard to this clone: The read terminates 3 residues ahead of where the CDR3 ends, so the germline J gene completes it. The rearrangement links TRBV7-9 to TRBJ1-4; 10 bases agree with TRBD1. J lost 7 bases, V lost 5 bases, and 4 bases had no gene match. Germline-derived CDR1 and CDR2 are SEHNR and FQNEAQ (reference sequence). The CDR3 is 14 residues long. The CDR3 bases that were read are TGTGCCAGCAGCCTGGGACAGGGGCGTGAAAAA. It is translated as CASSLGQGREK. The whole CDR3 reads CASSLGQGREKLFF.

Notes on this clone: The read gets to within 3 residues of the CDR3 end, and the germline J gene fills in the rest. The chain employs TRBV30 and TRBJ2-1; 9 bases agree with TRBD2. V gave up 2 bases and J gave up 4 bases; unmatched junction bases: 9. Germline values: CDR1 GTSNPN, CDR2 SVGIG (reference sequence). The CDR3 covers 16 residues. The CDR3 region is CAWSTPAGGPYNEQFF. The covered CDR3 bases are TGTGCCTGGAGTACACCCGCGGGGGGGCCGTACAATGAG.

Details on this clone: Read coverage stops 3 residues before the CDR3 terminus; the germline J gene supplies the remainder. The rearrangement links TRBV20-1 to TRBJ2-3; D is perhaps TRBD2 (5 bases). CDR1 and CDR2 (germline): DFQATT, SNEGSKA (reference sequence). V shed 4 bases and J shed 0 bases, with 14 bases lying between them. The CDR3 length is 15 residues. Incomplete CDR3 DNA: TGCAGTGCTACCCTACGCGGGTCTAGCACAGATACG. Protein: CSATLRGSSTDT. From start to end, the CDR3 is CSATLRGSSTDTQYF.

As for this clone: Sequencing ends 3 residues short of the CDR3 end; the germline J gene provides the rest. The gene calls are TRBV19 and TRBJ2-3; D perhaps matches TRBD1 (6 bases). There are 16 residues in the CDR3. The germline V gene encodes CDR1 LNHDA and CDR2 SQIVND (reference sequence). CDR3 protein: CASSPRQGWENQPQYF. CDR3 DNA, as far as it was read: TGTGCCAGTAGTCCGCGGCAGGGGTGGGAGAATCAGCCG.

With respect to this clone: The read halts 3 residues ahead of the CDR3 end, with the missing end drawn from the germline J gene. This chain connects TRBV19 to TRBJ1-5; tentatively, D is TRBD1 (6 bases). Germline V gives CDR1 LNHDA, CDR2 SQIVND (reference sequence). This CDR3 has 15 amino acids. V was cut by 8 bases and J by 1 base, with 15 bases left in between. The covered CDR3 bases are TGTGCCAGTCGCCCGGCAGGGGTGAGCAATCAGCCC. Translation gives CASRPAGVSNQP. The full CDR3 sequence reads CASRPAGVSNQPQHF. The full variable domain, in which reference TRBV19 and TRBJ1-5 provide the parts outside the CDR3, is DGGITQSPKYLFRKEGQNVTLSCEQNLNHDAMYWYRQDPGQGLRLIYYSQIVNDFQKGDIAEGYSVSREKKESFPLTVTSAQKNPTAFYLCASRPAGVSNQPQHFGDGTRLSIL.

Concerning this clone: The read ends 3 residues shy of where the CDR3 ends; the end is completed using the germline J gene. The chain recombines TRBV9 with TRBJ2-1; 7 bases are a match to TRBD1. The length of the CDR3 is 17 residues. The junction had 7 bases not matched to a gene; V was cut back by 1 base and J by 0 bases. Germline V lookup: CDR1 SGDLS, CDR2 YYNGEE. The CDR3 bases that were read are TGTGCCAGCAGCGTATCCAAACAGGGGAGCTCCTACAATGAG. Translating it yields CASSVSKQGSSYNE. In full, the CDR3 reads CASSVSKQGSSYNEQFF.

Remarks on this clone: Read coverage stops 3 residues before the CDR3 terminus; the germline J gene supplies the remainder. The rearrangement links TRBV7-9 to TRBJ2-7; D call uncertain. Per germline, CDR1 SEHNR and CDR2 FQNEAQ (reference sequence). Trimming shortened V by 5 bases and J by 6 bases, and 11 bases separated the two germline ends. The CDR3 is made up of 12 amino acids. The CDR3 is CASSRELGEQYF. The sequenced part of the CDR3 DNA is TGTGCCAGCAGCCGCGAACTTGGCGAG.

Comment on this clone: Sequencing ends 3 residues short of the CDR3 end; the germline J gene provides the rest. V usage is TRBV20-1 and J usage is TRBJ2-3, with a weak D call TRBD2 (5 bases). Per the germline V gene, CDR1 is DFQATT and CDR2 is SNEGSKA (reference sequence). This CDR3 spans 15 amino acids. The CDR3 is CSARDFGLYGETQYF. The DNA read from the CDR3 is TGCAGTGCTAGAGATTTCGGGCTCTACGGGGAGACG.

A word on this clone: Coverage ceases 3 residues before the CDR3 finishes, and the germline J gene fills in the end. This chain uses TRBV5-1 with TRBJ2-3, with a weak D call TRBD2 (6 bases). Trimming shortened V by 4 bases and J by 1 base, and 16 bases separated the two germline ends. The CDR3 sequence is 16 residues long. CDR1 is SGHRS and CDR2 is YFSETQ in the germline V gene. CDR3 amino acids: CASSPRSWGGTDTQYF. The sequenced CDR3 bases are TGCGCCAGCAGCCCCAGGTCGTGGGGGGGCACAGATACG. The variable domain in full, completed from reference TRBV5-1 and TRBJ2-3, reads KAGVTQTPRYLIKTRGQQVTLSCSPISGHRSVSWYQQTPGQGLQFLFEYFSETQRNKGNFPGRFSGRQFSNSRSEMNVSTLELGDSALYLCASSPRSWGGTDTQYFGPGTRLTVL.

A remark on this clone: The DNA ends 3 residues before the CDR3 does, and the rest of the CDR3 is filled in from the germline J gene. The V and J genes are TRBV5-4 and TRBJ2-7, with 10 bases fitting TRBD1. V shed 4 bases and J 4 bases; nucleotides not matched to a gene: 8. This CDR3 region has 15 residues. Germline values: CDR1 SGHNT, CDR2 YYREEE (reference sequence). The CDR3 DNA, read in part, is TGTGCCAGCAGCGCCCCGGGGACAGGGGTGTACGAG. Translating gives CASSAPGTGVYE. Given in full, the CDR3 is CASSAPGTGVYEQYF.